Listed below are T cell receptor beta chains from one sample, sequenced in a study of T cells after yellow fever vaccination. TCRdb used MiXCR to reprocess the 5' RACE reads, holding one entry per CDR3 protein. The sample has roughly 340,000 distinct CDR3 sequences, 3% to 4.5% seen once. Sequences were derived from PBMCs, sampled 5 days after the yellow fever booster vaccination. Receptor source: a man between 18 and 29 years old who received the YFV17D yellow fever vaccine. CDR3s include the opening cysteine and the closing phenylalanine or tryptophan. The D gene is left open where the match is weak. Clone size, where shown, is once, few, many, or a class for clones that have expanded.

j_call v_call clone_size d_call cdr3_nt cdr3_aa
TRBJ1-1 TRBV6-5 many NA TGTGCCAGCAGTTACGGTTCGCAGCCGAACACTGAAGCTTTCTTT CASSYGSQPNTEAFF
TRBJ1-1 TRBV18 NA NA TGTGCCAGCTCAATCTTAGGCCCATATGAAAGCACTGAAGCTTTCTTT CASSILGPYESTEAFF
TRBJ1-2 TRBV27 few NA TGTGCCAGCAGTTTATCAAATTCACGGGTCTATGGCTACACCTTC CASSLSNSRVYGYTF
TRBJ1-3 TRBV7-3 few TRBD1 TGTGCCAGCAGCTTCCGGGACAGGAATCCTTGGTCTGGAAACACCATATATTTT CASSFRDRNPWSGNTIYF
TRBJ2-3 TRBV20-1 few NA TGCAGTGCTAGTCTAAAAGTTGCACACTTCACAGATACGCAGTATTTT CSASLKVAHFTDTQYF
TRBJ1-1 TRBV20-1 NA NA TGCAGTGCTAGAGATTCGGGGGCGGGCACTGAAGCTTTCTTT CSARDSGAGTEAFF
TRBJ2-3 TRBV15 NA TRBD2 TGTGCCACCAGCAGAGAATGGGAGACTAGCGCGACCACAGATACGCAGTATTTT CATSREWETSATTDTQYF
TRBJ2-5 TRBV3-1 few NA TGTGCCAGCAGCCAAGAGGGTATTCAGACCCAGTACTTC CASSQEGIQTQYF
TRBJ2-3 TRBV7-3 many NA TGTGCCAGCAGCCGGACGGCTACAGATACGCAGTATTTT CASSRTATDTQYF
TRBJ1-5 TRBV5-6 many TRBD1 TGTGCCAGCAGCCTTACAGGGGCCGATAGCAATCAGCCCCAGCATTTT CASSLTGADSNQPQHF
TRBJ2-2 TRBV6-5 NA NA TGTGCCAGCAGTTACTCTACCGACAGACACACCGGGGAGCTGTTTTTT CASSYSTDRHTGELFF
TRBJ2-2 TRBV6-2/TRBV6-3 many NA TGTGCCAGCAGATCCACAGGGTACACCGGGGAGCTGTTTTTT CASRSTGYTGELFF
TRBJ1-4 TRBV12-3/TRBV12-4 NA NA TGTGCCAGCAGTTTCGGAACTAATGAAAAACTGTTTTTT CASSFGTNEKLFF
TRBJ2-5 TRBV7-6 many TRBD1 TGTGCCAGCAGCGTGGGACAGGGGCAAGAGACCCAGTACTTC CASSVGQGQETQYF
TRBJ2-5 TRBV2 few NA TGTGCCAGCACAGGGGACCAAGAGACCCAGTACTTC CASTGDQETQYF
TRBJ2-5 TRBV5-1 few NA TGCGCCAGCAGCTTGGGGCGGCCAAAAGAGACCCAGTACTTC CASSLGRPKETQYF
TRBJ2-7 TRBV20-1 NA TRBD1 TGCAGTGCCTACTCTCGGACAGGGGGTTTCTACGAGCAGTACTTC CSAYSRTGGFYEQYF
TRBJ1-1 TRBV20-1 many TRBD1 TGCAGTGCACAACCGGGACAGGGGGCTTTCGGTGAAGCTTTCTTT CSAQPGQGAFGEAFF
TRBJ2-1 TRBV12-3/TRBV12-4 many TRBD2 TGTGCCAGCAGTCCATTCGGGAGCGGGGGGGCGCAGGAGCAGTTCTTC CASSPFGSGGAQEQFF
TRBJ1-1 TRBV7-2 many NA TGTGCCAGCAGTTTTAGCCAAGCTGCTACTGAAGCTTTCTTT CASSFSQAATEAFF
TRBJ2-1 TRBV9 many TRBD2 TGTGCCAGCAGCGTTGGCGGGGGGCCGGTCAATGAGCAGTTCTTC CASSVGGGPVNEQFF
TRBJ1-1 TRBV3-1 many NA TGTGCCAGCAGCCAAGTTTCCAGAGTCAACACTGAAGCTTTCTTT CASSQVSRVNTEAFF
TRBJ1-6 TRBV5-6 few NA TGTGCCAGCAGCTTGGCCCCGGGACGGGGAAATTCACCCCTCCACTTT CASSLAPGRGNSPLHF